This T cell receptor beta chain is from a study of CD8+ T cells in alopecia areata. Germline V CDR1 and CDR2: SQVTM, ANQGSEA. The V end was cut by 4 bases, the J end by 6 bases, with 15 bases between. CDR3 length equals 13 residues. The sequencing template was cDNA reverse transcribed from extracted RNA. Clones were read by immunoSEQ multiplex PCR, and TCRdb kept only the in-frame ones, dropping some. This sample carries about 110,000 clones, roughly 64% of them seen once, and the ten largest clones take around a fifth. Sequencing input: CD8+ T cells sorted from blood. This receptor was identified in a human donor in good health. The J gene is TRBJ1-2, the V gene TRBV29-1, with a tentative D call TRBD1 (5 bases). The CDR3 is CSVAGLPRHGYTF. The CDR3 bases are TGCAGCGTTGCAGGGCTCCCCCGGCATGGCTACACCTTC.